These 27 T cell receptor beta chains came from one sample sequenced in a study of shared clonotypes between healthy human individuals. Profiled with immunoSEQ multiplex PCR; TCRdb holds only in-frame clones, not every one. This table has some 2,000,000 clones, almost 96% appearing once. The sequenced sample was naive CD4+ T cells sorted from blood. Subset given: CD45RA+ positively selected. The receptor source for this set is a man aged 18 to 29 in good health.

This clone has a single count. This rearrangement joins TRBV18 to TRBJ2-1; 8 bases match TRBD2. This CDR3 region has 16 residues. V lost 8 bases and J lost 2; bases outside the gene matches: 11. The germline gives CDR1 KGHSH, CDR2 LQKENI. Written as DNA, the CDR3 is TGTGCCAGCCATGCTAGCGGGCGTTACCCCTACAATGAGCAGTTCTTC. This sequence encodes CASHASGRYPYNEQFF.

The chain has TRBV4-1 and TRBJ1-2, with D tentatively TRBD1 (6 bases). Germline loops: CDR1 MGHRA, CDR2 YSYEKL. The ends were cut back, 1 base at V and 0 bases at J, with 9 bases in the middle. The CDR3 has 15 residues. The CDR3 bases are TGCGCCAGCAGCCAAGTGGACAGCGCTAACTATGGCTACACCTTC. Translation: CASSQVDSANYGYTF.

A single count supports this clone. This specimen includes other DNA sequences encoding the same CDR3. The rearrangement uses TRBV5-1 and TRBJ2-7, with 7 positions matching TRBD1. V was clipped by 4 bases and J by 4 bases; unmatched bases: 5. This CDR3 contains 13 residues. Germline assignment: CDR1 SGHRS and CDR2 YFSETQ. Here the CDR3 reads CASSAGTAYEQYF. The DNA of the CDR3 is TGCGCCAGCAGCGCCGGGACAGCGTACGAGCAGTACTTC.

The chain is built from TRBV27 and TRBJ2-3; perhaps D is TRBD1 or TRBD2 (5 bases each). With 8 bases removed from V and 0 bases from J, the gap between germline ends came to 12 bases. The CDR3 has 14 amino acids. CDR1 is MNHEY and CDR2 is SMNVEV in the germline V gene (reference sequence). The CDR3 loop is CASYPGPSTDTQYF. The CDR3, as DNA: TGTGCCAGCTACCCGGGACCGAGCACAGATACGCAGTATTTT.

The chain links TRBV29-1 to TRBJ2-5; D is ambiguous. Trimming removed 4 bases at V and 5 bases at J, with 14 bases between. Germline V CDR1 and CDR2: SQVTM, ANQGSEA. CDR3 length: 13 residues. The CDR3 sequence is CSVGIRPRETQYF. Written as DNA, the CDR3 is TGCAGCGTTGGGATAAGACCTCGGGAGACCCAGTACTTC.

The CDR3 spells CASSQDSPLLGTDTQYF. Here the CDR3 DNA reads TGCGCCAGCAGCCAAGATTCTCCCCTTCTTGGAACAGATACGCAGTATTTT. V is TRBV4-3 and J is TRBJ2-3, with no clear D. V lost 0 bases to trimming and J lost 3 bases, with 16 bases between them. In germline, CDR1 is LGHNA, CDR2 YSLEER. This CDR3 is 17 amino acids long.

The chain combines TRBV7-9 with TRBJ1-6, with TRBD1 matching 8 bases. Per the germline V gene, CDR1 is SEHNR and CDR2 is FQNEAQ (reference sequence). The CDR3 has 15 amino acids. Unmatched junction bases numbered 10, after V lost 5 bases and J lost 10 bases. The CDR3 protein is CASSLPDREGSPLHF. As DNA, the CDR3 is TGTGCCAGCAGCCTCCCGGACAGGGAAGGATCACCCCTCCACTTT.

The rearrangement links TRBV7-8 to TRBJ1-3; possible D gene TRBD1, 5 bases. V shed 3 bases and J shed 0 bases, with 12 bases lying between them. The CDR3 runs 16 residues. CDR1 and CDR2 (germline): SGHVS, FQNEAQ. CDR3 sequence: CASSFKSGNSGNTIYF. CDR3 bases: TGTGCCAGCAGCTTTAAATCAGGGAACTCTGGAAACACCATATATTTT. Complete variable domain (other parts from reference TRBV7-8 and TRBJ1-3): GAGVSQSPRYKVAKRGQDVALRCDPISGHVSLFWYQQALGQGPEFLTYFQNEAQLDKSGLPSDRFFAERPEGSVSTLKIQRTQQEDSAVYLCASSFKSGNSGNTIYFGEGSWLTVV.

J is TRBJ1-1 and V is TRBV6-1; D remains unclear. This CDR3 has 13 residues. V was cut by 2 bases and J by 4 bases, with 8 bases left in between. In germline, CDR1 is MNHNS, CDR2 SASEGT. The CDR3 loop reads CASSEISGTEAFF. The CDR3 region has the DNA TGTGCCAGCAGTGAAATCTCGGGCACTGAAGCTTTCTTT.

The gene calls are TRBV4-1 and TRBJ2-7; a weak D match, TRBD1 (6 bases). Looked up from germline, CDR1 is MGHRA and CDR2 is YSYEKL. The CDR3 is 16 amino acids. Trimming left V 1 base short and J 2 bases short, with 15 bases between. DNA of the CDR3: TGCGCCAGCAGCCAAGTCCCTGGGGCAGGGGCCTACGAGCAGTACTTC. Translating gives CASSQVPGAGAYEQYF.

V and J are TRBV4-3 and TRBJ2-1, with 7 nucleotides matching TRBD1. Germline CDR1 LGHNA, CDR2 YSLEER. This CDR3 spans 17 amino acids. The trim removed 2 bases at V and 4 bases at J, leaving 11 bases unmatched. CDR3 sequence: CASSQKLTGYTYNEQFF. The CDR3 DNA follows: TGCGCCAGCAGCCAAAAATTGACAGGGTATACATACAATGAGCAGTTCTTC.

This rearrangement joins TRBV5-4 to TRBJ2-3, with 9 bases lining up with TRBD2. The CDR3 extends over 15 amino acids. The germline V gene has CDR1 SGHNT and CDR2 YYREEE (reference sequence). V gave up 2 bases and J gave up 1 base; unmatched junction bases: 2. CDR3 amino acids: CASSFVAGGTDTQYF. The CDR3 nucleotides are TGTGCCAGCAGCTTTGTAGCGGGAGGCACAGATACGCAGTATTTT. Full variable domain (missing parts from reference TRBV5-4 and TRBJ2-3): ETGVTQSPTHLIKTRGQQVTLRCSSQSGHNTVSWYQQALGQGPQFIFQYYREEENGRGNFPPRFSGLQFPNYSSELNVNALELDDSALYLCASSFVAGGTDTQYFGPGTRLTVL.

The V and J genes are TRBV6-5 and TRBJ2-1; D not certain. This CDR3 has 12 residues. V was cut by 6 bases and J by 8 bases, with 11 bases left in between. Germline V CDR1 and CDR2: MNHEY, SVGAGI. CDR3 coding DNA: TGTGCCAGCAGCCTCGACCGGTATGAGCAGTTCTTC. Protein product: CASSLDRYEQFF.

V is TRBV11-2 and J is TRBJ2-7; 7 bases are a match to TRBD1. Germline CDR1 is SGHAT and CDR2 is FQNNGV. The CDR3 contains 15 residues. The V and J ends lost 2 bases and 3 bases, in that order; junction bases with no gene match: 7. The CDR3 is CASSLLGQVYYEQYF. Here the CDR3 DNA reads TGTGCCAGCAGCTTATTAGGACAGGTCTACTACGAGCAGTACTTC. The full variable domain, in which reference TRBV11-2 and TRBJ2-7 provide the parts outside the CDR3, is EAGVAQSPRYKIIEKRQSVAFWCNPISGHATLYWYQQILGQGPKLLIQFQNNGVVDDSQLPKDRFSAERLKGVDSTLKIQPAKLEDSAVYLCASSLLGQVYYEQYFGPGTRLTVT.

In DNA form, the CDR3 reads TGTGCCAGCAGTGAATGGCGGGCTGGGGAGACCCAGTACTTC. It translates to CASSEWRAGETQYF. The rearrangement links TRBV2 to TRBJ2-5; D may be TRBD2 (5 bases). Germline V lookup: CDR1 SNHLY, CDR2 FYNNEI. The CDR3 has 14 residues. The V gene lost 2 bases and the J gene lost 5 bases, with 12 bases spanning the gap.

The CDR3 region is CASGFLQGNTGELFF. In DNA, the CDR3 is TGTGCTAGTGGTTTTCTTCAGGGGAACACCGGGGAGCTGTTTTTT. The V and J genes are TRBV12-5 and TRBJ2-2, with D perhaps matching TRBD1 (5 bases). CDR3 length: 15 residues. Trimming took off 3 bases at V and 1 base at J, with 9 bases between the two ends. Germline V lookup: CDR1 LGHNT, CDR2 FRNRAP.

CDR3 coding DNA: TGTGCCACCCGGGACCGGCCTGAAAAACTGTTTTTT. Protein: CATRDRPEKLFF. The genes are TRBV6-1 and TRBJ1-4; D perhaps matches TRBD1 (5 bases). Trimming cost V 10 bases and J 7 bases, with 13 bases left between them. In germline, CDR1 is MNHNS, CDR2 SASEGT. CDR3 length equals 12 residues.

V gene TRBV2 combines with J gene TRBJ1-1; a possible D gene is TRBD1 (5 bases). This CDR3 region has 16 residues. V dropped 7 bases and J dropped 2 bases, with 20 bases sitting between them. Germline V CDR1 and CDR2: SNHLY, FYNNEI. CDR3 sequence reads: CASKSGTWTFNTEAFF. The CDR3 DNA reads TGTGCCAGCAAATCAGGGACGTGGACATTCAACACTGAAGCTTTCTTT.

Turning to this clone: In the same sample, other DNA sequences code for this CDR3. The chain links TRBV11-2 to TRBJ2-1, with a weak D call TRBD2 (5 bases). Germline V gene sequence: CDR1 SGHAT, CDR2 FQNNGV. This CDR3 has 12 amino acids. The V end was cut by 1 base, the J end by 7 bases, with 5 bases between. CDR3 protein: CASSLAGNEQFF. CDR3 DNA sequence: TGTGCCAGCAGCTTAGCGGGAAATGAGCAGTTCTTC.

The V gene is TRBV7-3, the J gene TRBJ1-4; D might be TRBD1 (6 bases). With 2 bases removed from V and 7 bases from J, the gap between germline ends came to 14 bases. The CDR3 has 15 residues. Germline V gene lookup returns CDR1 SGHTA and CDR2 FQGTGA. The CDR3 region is CASSLGPGASEKLFF. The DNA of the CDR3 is TGTGCCAGCAGCTTAGGGCCAGGGGCGAGTGAAAAACTGTTTTTT.

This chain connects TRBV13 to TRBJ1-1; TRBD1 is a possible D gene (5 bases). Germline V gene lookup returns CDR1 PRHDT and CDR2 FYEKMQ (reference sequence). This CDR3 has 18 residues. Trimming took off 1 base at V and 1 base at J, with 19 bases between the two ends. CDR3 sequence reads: CASSLVAGKRWGNTEAFF. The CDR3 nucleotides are TGTGCCAGCAGCTTAGTGGCAGGGAAGAGGTGGGGGAACACTGAAGCTTTCTTT.

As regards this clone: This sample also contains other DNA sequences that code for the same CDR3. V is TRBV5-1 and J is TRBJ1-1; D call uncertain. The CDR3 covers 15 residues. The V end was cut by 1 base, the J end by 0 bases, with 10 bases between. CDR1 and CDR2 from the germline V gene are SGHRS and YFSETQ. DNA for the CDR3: TGCGCCAGCAGCTTGAGTGGAGGCATGAACACTGAAGCTTTCTTT. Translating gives CASSLSGGMNTEAFF.

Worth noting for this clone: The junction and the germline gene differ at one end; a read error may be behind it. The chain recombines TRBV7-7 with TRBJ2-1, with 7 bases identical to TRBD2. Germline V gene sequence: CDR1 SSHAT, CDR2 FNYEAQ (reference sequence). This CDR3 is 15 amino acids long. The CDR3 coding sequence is TGTGCTAGCAGCTTATCGGACGGGAGGTCCTCCGAGCAGTTCTTC. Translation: CASSLSDGRSSEQFF.

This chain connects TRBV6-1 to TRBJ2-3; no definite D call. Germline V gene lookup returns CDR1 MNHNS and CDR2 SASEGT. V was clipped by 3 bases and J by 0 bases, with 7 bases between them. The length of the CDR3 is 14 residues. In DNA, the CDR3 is TGTGCCAGCAGTGACGCGCCTAGCACAGATACGCAGTATTTT. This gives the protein CASSDAPSTDTQYF.

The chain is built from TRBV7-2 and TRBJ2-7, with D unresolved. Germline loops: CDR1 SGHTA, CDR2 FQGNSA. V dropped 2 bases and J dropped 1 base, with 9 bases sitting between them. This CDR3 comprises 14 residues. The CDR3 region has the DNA TGTGCCAGCAGCTTAATGGTTTGGTCCTACGAGCAGTACTTC. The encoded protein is CASSLMVWSYEQYF. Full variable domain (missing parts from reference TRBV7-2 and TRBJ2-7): GAGVSQSPSNKVTEKGKDVELRCDPISGHTALYWYRQSLGQGLEFLIYFQGNSAPDKSGLPSDRFSAERTGGSVSTLTIQRTQQEDSAVYLCASSLMVWSYEQYFGPGTRLTVT.

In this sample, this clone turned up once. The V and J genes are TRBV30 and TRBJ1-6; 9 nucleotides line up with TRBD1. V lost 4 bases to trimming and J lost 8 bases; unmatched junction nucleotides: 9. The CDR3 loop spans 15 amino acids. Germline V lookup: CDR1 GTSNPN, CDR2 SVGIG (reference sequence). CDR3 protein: CAWTPPGTGYSPLHF. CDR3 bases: TGTGCCTGGACCCCGCCCGGGACAGGGTATTCACCCCTCCACTTT.

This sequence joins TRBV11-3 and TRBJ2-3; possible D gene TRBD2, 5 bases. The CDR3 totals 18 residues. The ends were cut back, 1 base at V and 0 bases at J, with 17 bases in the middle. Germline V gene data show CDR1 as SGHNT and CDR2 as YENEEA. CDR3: CASSLGGEWRPSTDTQYF. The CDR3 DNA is TGTGCCAGCAGCTTAGGAGGCGAGTGGAGGCCTAGCACAGATACGCAGTATTTT.